This T cell receptor (beta chain) is from a study of T cell changes during pregnancy in multiple sclerosis. The CDR3 is 16 amino acids. Trimming removed 0 bases from V and 5 bases from J; junction bases left unmatched: 6. Germline assignment: CDR1 SGHRS and CDR2 YFSETQ. Method: immunoSEQ multiplex PCR; TCRdb's copy keeps in-frame clones and lacks some. The sample holds around 100,000 clones, about 94% seen once. This receptor was taken from a female donor with multiple sclerosis, enrolled in a pregnancy study. This specimen consisted of peripheral blood, obtained before pregnancy. This chain connects TRBV5-1 to TRBJ2-1; 9 nucleotides match TRBD2. The CDR3 sequence is CASSLGLAGINNEQFF. In DNA form, the CDR3 reads TGCGCCAGCAGCTTGGGGCTAGCGGGAATAAACAATGAGCAGTTCTTC.